Here is one T cell receptor beta chain with its context. Trimming shortened V by 8 bases and J by 8 bases, and 16 bases separated the two germline ends. This CDR3 comprises 13 residues. Looked up from germline, CDR1 is LNHNV and CDR2 is YYDKDF (reference sequence). This sample was included in a study of blood T cell repertoires in COVID-19. About the study: The study drew acute and convalescent COVID-19 samples from the United States, Italy and Spain. Sources were T cells, B-cell-depleted T cells, or PBMCs; the material itself was cDNA or gDNA.

As handled by the study authors: Amplification with reference gene primers provided the estimates of nucleated cell counts. Sequencing used immunoSEQ multiplex PCR; TCRdb keeps in-frame clones, though not all of them. D and trimming come from the DNA, and the V and J calls and clone size come from that table. The sample contains 100,000 to 140,000 clones, over 80% of which appear only once. The receptor's source is a woman in her thirties with acute or convalescent COVID-19. Input material: peripheral blood. The chain recombines TRBV15 with TRBJ1-3; D not resolved. The CDR3 DNA sequence: TGTGCCACCCGAGGCTACGACGTACACACCATATATTTT. Translation gives CATRGYDVHTIYF.